The next 9 T cell receptor beta chains were all read from a single sample in a study of cytomegalovirus exposure and HLA in healthy donors. Primers included in the PCR were 60 Vbeta and 13 Jbeta primers. Some clones are missing from TCRdb's copy, which holds only in-frame ones; the method was immunoSEQ multiplex PCR. The profile covers about 200,000 clones, with 65% to 85% appearing a single time and roughly 0.1% taken by the ten largest. Sequencing was performed on PBMCs. Receptors originate from a boy aged 2 to 10 in good health and CMV-seronegative.

In the case of this clone: Germline and junction disagree at one end, which may indicate a read error. The J gene is TRBJ2-6, the V gene TRBV25-1, with a possible D match to TRBD1 (5 bases). In germline, CDR1 is MGHDK, CDR2 SYGVNS. The CDR3 has 14 residues. Here the CDR3 reads CASNFGSGANGLTF. The CDR3 DNA reads TGTGCCAGCAACTTTGGCTCTGGGGCCAACGGCCTGACTTTC.

A single count supports this clone. V usage is TRBV7-9 and J usage is TRBJ2-5; 13 bases are shared with TRBD2. This CDR3 is built from 18 residues. Germline trimming cut 4 bases from V and 0 bases from J; bases unmatched to any gene: 8. Germline-derived CDR1 and CDR2 are SEHNR and FQNEAQ (reference sequence). The DNA for the CDR3 is TGTGCCAGCAGCTCGACGACTAGCGGGGGGCCGTACCAAGAGACCCAGTACTTC. As protein: CASSSTTSGGPYQETQYF.

The rearrangement uses TRBV5-6 and TRBJ2-2; D call uncertain. Germline CDR1 is SGHDT and CDR2 is YYEEEE. The CDR3 is 16 residues long. Trimming left V 2 bases short and J 2 bases short, with 13 bases between. The CDR3 nucleotides read TGTGCCAGCAGCTTTGGCTGGTTCCAAAACACCGGGGAGCTGTTTTTT. As protein: CASSFGWFQNTGELFF.

This chain uses TRBV28 with TRBJ1-1; D is unresolved. V was clipped by 6 bases and J by 5 bases, with 13 bases between them. There are 13 residues in the CDR3. Per the germline V gene, CDR1 is MDHEN and CDR2 is SYDVKM. As DNA, the CDR3 is TGTGCCAGCAGCCCCGCCGCGGGAACTGAAGCTTTCTTT. This sequence encodes CASSPAAGTEAFF.

This clone was counted a single time. The chain combines TRBV5-6 with TRBJ2-7; D is uncertain. Trimming removed 0 bases from V and 3 bases from J, with 7 bases in between. Germline V lookup: CDR1 SGHDT, CDR2 YYEEEE. The length of the CDR3 is 13 residues. CDR3 DNA: TGTGCCAGCAGCTTGGGGGCACGCTACGAGCAGTACTTC. This translates into CASSLGARYEQYF.

V is TRBV7-2 and J is TRBJ2-5; 9 bases are shared with TRBD1. This CDR3 region has 15 residues. Germline V CDR1 and CDR2: SGHTA, FQGNSA. Germline trimming cut 5 bases from V and 5 bases from J; bases unmatched to any gene: 9. For the CDR3, the DNA is TGTGCCAGCAGCACCCAGACAGGGGGAGGGGAGACCCAGTACTTC. Amino acids: CASSTQTGGGETQYF.

This chain connects TRBV6-5 to TRBJ1-5; perhaps TRBD1 as D (5 bases). Per germline, CDR1 MNHEY and CDR2 SVGAGI. The germline V and J ends were trimmed by 7 bases and 6 bases, with 13 bases remaining between them. CDR3 length: 13 residues. The CDR3 sequence is CASNYRGSQPQHF. CDR3 coding DNA: TGTGCCAGCAACTACCGGGGGTCTCAGCCCCAGCATTTT.

This chain uses TRBV9 with TRBJ1-4, with 8 bases fitting TRBD1. There are 14 residues in the CDR3. Germline V gene lookup returns CDR1 SGDLS and CDR2 YYNGEE. The trim removed 3 bases at V and 8 bases at J, leaving 6 bases unmatched. The DNA for the CDR3 is TGTGCCAGCAGCGAGAGACAGGGGAGGGAAAAACTGTTTTTT. This translates into CASSERQGREKLFF.

This chain joins TRBV27 and TRBJ2-1; tentatively, D is TRBD1 (6 bases). CDR1 MNHEY and CDR2 SMNVEV come from the germline V gene (reference sequence). Trimming took off 8 bases at V and 3 bases at J, with 14 bases between the two ends. The CDR3 runs 14 residues. The CDR3 here is CASRQAKLYNEQFF. The CDR3 bases are TGTGCCAGCCGACAGGCGAAACTCTACAATGAGCAGTTCTTC.